The 2 T cell receptor beta chains below were found in one sample sequenced in a study of blood T cell repertoires in COVID-19. Using immunoSEQ multiplex PCR, the repertoire was profiled, and TCRdb retains in-frame clones only, with some absent. In the table there are 95,000 to 120,000 clones, 65% to 80% of which are singletons. The specimen sequenced was peripheral blood. Receptors were obtained from a middle-aged woman with acute or convalescent COVID-19.

The rearrangement joins TRBV7-6 to TRBJ2-3; tentative D call: TRBD1 (6 bases). Deletions cut 5 bases from V and 0 bases from J, with 12 bases between. CDR3 length: 15 amino acids. The germline V gene has CDR1 SGHVS and CDR2 FNYEAQ. CDR3 sequence (DNA): TGTGCCAGCAGCCCCAGACAGGCCAGCACAGATACGCAGTATTTT. This translates into CASSPRQASTDTQYF.

The sample holds many counts of this clone. Other nucleotide sequences in the sample specify the same CDR3. This chain connects TRBV6-5 to TRBJ2-7, with 11 bases aligning to TRBD1. Trimming removed 2 bases from V and 1 base from J; junction bases left unmatched: 1. The CDR3 covers 15 residues. Looked up from germline, CDR1 is MNHEY and CDR2 is SVGAGI. This CDR3 is CASSYRDRGSYEQYF. The CDR3 DNA reads TGTGCCAGCAGTTACAGGGACAGGGGGTCCTACGAGCAGTACTTC.